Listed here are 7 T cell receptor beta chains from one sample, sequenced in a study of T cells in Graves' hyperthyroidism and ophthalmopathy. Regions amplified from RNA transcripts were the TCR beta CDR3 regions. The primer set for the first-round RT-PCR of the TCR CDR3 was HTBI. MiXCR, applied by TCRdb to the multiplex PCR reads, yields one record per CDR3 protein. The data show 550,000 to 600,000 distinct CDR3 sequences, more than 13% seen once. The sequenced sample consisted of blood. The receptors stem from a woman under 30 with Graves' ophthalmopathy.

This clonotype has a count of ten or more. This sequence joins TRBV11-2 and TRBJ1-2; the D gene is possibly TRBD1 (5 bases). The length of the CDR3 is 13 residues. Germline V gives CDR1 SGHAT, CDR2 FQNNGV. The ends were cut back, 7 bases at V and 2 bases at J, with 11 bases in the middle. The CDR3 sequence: CASKGQINYGYTF. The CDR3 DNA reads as TGTGCCAGCAAGGGGCAGATAAACTATGGCTACACCTTC.

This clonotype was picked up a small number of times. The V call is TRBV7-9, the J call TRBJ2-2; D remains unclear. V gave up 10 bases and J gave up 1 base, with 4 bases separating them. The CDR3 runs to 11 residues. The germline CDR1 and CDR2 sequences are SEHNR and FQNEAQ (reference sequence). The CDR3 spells CATKNTGELFF. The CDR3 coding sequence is TGTGCCACAAAGAACACCGGGGAGCTGTTTTTT.

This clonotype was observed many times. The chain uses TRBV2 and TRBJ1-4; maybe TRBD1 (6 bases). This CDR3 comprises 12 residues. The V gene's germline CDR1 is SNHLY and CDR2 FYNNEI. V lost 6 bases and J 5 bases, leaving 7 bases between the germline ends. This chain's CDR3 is CASSGQNEKLFF. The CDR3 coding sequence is TGTGCCAGCAGCGGACAGAATGAAAAACTGTTTTTT.

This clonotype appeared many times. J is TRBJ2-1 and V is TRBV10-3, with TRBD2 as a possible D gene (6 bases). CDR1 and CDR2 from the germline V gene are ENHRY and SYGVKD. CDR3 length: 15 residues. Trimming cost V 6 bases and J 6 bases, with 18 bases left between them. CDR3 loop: CAIRGSGTPLNEQFF. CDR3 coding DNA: TGTGCCATCAGGGGTTCCGGGACTCCCCTCAATGAGCAGTTCTTC.

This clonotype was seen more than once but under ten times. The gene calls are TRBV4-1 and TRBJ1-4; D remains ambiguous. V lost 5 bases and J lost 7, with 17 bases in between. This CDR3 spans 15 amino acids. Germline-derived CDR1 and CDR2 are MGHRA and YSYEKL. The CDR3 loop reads CASSTGWEIGEKLFF. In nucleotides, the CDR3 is TGCGCCAGCAGCACCGGGTGGGAAATTGGTGAAAAACTGTTTTTT.

The CDR3 reads CSARDEETQYF. CDR3 nucleotides: TGCAGTGCTAGAGACGAAGAGACCCAGTACTTC. The V gene is TRBV20-1, the J gene TRBJ2-5; D remains ambiguous. V shed 0 bases and J shed 3 bases, with 2 bases lying between them. The germline V gene encodes CDR1 DFQATT and CDR2 SNEGSKA (reference sequence). The CDR3 sequence is 11 residues long.

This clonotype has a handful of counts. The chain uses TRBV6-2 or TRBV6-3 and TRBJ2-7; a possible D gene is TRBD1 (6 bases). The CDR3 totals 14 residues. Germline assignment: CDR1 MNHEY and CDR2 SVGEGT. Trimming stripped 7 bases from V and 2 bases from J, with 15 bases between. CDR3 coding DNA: TGTGCCAGCACCCAATCAGGGGCCGCCTACGAGCAGTACTTC. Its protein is CASTQSGAAYEQYF.